These 25 T cell receptor beta chains originate from one sample sequenced in a study of blood T cell repertoires in COVID-19. Data came from immunoSEQ multiplex PCR; TCRdb stores just in-frame clones and leaves some out. The sample contains approximately 310,000 clones, approximately 81% of which appear only once. Material for sequencing was PBMCs or T cells enriched from blood (not recorded which). These receptors all stem from a woman aged 25 to 39 who had been exposed to COVID-19.

The chain couples TRBV9 to TRBJ2-7, with TRBD1 matching 9 bases. After removal of 0 bases from V and 6 bases from J, the junction contained 4 bases not matched to a gene. The germline V gene has CDR1 SGDLS and CDR2 YYNGEE. The CDR3 covers 14 residues. The CDR3 nucleotides read TGTGCCAGCAGCGTAGAGGGACAGGGTGGCGAGCAGTACTTC. It is translated as CASSVEGQGGEQYF.

This clone has a count of ten or more. V and J are TRBV21-1 and TRBJ1-3; the table's D call of TRBD1 was not tested on the DNA. TRBV21-1 is termed a pseudogene. This CDR3 is built from 12 residues. The CDR3 nucleotides are TGTGCCAGCAGCATCAGGGGAAACACCATATATTTT. It codes for CASSIRGNTIYF.

This chain joins TRBV7-9 and TRBJ2-5; perhaps TRBD1 as D (6 bases). The CDR3 has 13 residues. The germline gives CDR1 SEHNR, CDR2 FQNEAQ (reference sequence). Trimming took off 7 bases at V and 6 bases at J, with 15 bases between the two ends. The CDR3 spells CASTFTGIQTQYF. CDR3 DNA: TGTGCCAGCACCTTCACAGGGATACAGACCCAGTACTTC. The variable domain in full, completed from reference TRBV7-9 and TRBJ2-5, reads DTGVSQNPRHKITKRGQNVTFRCDPISEHNRLYWYRQTLGQGPEFLTYFQNEAQLEKSRLLSDRFSAERPKGSFSTLEIQRTEQGDSAMYLCASTFTGIQTQYFGPGTRLLVL.

The rearrangement links TRBV3-1 (or the pseudogene TRBV3-2) to TRBJ2-2; TRBD1 might be the D (5 bases). V lost 0 bases to trimming and J lost 7 bases, with 6 bases between them. The length of the CDR3 is 13 residues. Germline CDR1 is LGHDT and CDR2 is YNNKEL (reference sequence). The CDR3 protein is CASSQDRGGELFF. The CDR3 DNA is TGTGCCAGCAGCCAAGATAGGGGCGGGGAGCTGTTTTTT.

CDR3 region: CASSLSGLASNEQFF. Written as DNA, the CDR3 is TGTGCCAGTAGCTTATCGGGACTAGCGTCCAATGAGCAGTTCTTC. This rearrangement joins TRBV19 to TRBJ2-1; 10 bases map to TRBD2. The CDR3 loop spans 15 amino acids. With 6 bases clipped from V and 6 bases from J, the junction kept 8 bases outside the gene matches. The germline V gene encodes CDR1 LNHDA and CDR2 SQIVND (reference sequence).

The V call is TRBV18, the J call TRBJ1-1; 9 nucleotides agree with TRBD1. CDR3 length: 14 amino acids. V lost 6 bases and J lost 2; bases outside the gene matches: 4. The germline gives CDR1 KGHSH, CDR2 LQKENI. The CDR3 loop reads CASSGTGINTEAFF. CDR3 nucleotide sequence: TGTGCCAGCTCTGGGACAGGGATAAACACTGAAGCTTTCTTT.

In DNA form, the CDR3 reads TGTGCCACCAGTGACCTCCGACAGGGCGAAGGGACCCAGTACTTC. It codes for CATSDLRQGEGTQYF. V usage is TRBV24-1 and J usage is TRBJ2-5, with 7 bases identical to TRBD1. Germline V gene data show CDR1 as KGHDR and CDR2 as SFDVKD. The length of the CDR3 is 15 residues. Losses at the gene ends were 4 bases for V and 7 bases for J; bases not matched to a gene: 11.

DNA of the CDR3: TGTGCCAGCAGCCTAGCGAGCTACGAGCAGTACTTC. It is translated as CASSLASYEQYF. This rearrangement joins TRBV28 to TRBJ2-7; D is perhaps TRBD2 (6 bases). The V end was cut by 6 bases, the J end by 3 bases, with 9 bases between. Germline assignment: CDR1 MDHEN and CDR2 SYDVKM. The CDR3 has 12 amino acids.

This clone was detected only a few times. The chain recombines TRBV7-2 with TRBJ1-6; tentatively, D is TRBD1 (5 bases). The CDR3 contains 14 residues. Germline V gene sequence: CDR1 SGHTA, CDR2 FQGNSA. V gave up 6 bases and J gave up 5 bases, with 11 bases separating them. CDR3 sequence: CASSSDSHNSPLHF. CDR3 nucleotide sequence: TGTGCCAGCAGTTCCGACAGCCATAATTCACCCCTCCACTTT.

The chain has TRBV6-5 and TRBJ1-2; tentatively, D is TRBD1 (5 bases). Germline V CDR1 and CDR2: MNHEY, SVGAGI. V lost 4 bases and J lost 8, with 17 bases in between. CDR3 length: 14 amino acids. As DNA, the CDR3 is TGTGCCAGCAGTTTATACAGGATTAGTGGGGGCTACACCTTC. This translates into CASSLYRISGGYTF.

The chain employs TRBV19 and TRBJ1-2; D unclear. V lost 3 bases to trimming and J lost 4 bases, with 9 bases between them. Per germline, CDR1 LNHDA and CDR2 SQIVND (reference sequence). The CDR3 runs 13 residues. CDR3 protein: CASSIEGTYGYTF. CDR3 coding DNA: TGTGCCAGTAGTATCGAGGGTACCTATGGCTACACCTTC.

V usage is TRBV5-5 and J usage is TRBJ1-1; D not certain. V was cut by 4 bases and J by 2 bases, with 9 bases left in between. The germline gives CDR1 SGHKS, CDR2 YYEKEE (reference sequence). This CDR3 comprises 13 residues. The CDR3: CASSPGFNTEAFF. The CDR3 DNA follows: TGTGCCAGCAGCCCGGGATTTAACACTGAAGCTTTCTTT. The complete variable domain, with remaining parts taken from reference TRBV5-5 and TRBJ1-1, reads DAGVTQSPTHLIKTRGQQVTLRCSPISGHKSVSWYQQVLGQGPQFIFQYYEKEERGRGNFPDRFSARQFPNYSSELNVNALLLGDSALYLCASSPGFNTEAFFGQGTRLTVV.

The genes are TRBV19 and TRBJ2-7, with 9 bases aligning to TRBD1. Trimming cost V 5 bases and J 2 bases; bases outside gene matches: 4. The germline gives CDR1 LNHDA, CDR2 SQIVND (reference sequence). The length of the CDR3 is 14 residues. The CDR3 DNA is TGTGCCAGTAGTCCGGGACAGGGAGCCTACGAGCAGTACTTC. This encodes CASSPGQGAYEQYF.

The V gene is TRBV4-1, the J gene TRBJ1-3; D possibly corresponds to TRBD1 (5 bases). V was trimmed by 1 base and J by 0 bases, leaving 19 bases between them. Germline CDR1 and CDR2: MGHRA and YSYEKL. The CDR3 has 19 residues. CDR3 sequence: CASSQGRGPRQFSGNTIYF. CDR3 DNA: TGCGCCAGCAGCCAAGGAAGGGGCCCCAGACAGTTCTCTGGAAACACCATATATTTT.

The chain couples TRBV6-5 to TRBJ2-1; D uncertain. Trimming left V 3 bases short and J 9 bases short, with 12 bases between. CDR1 and CDR2 from the germline V gene are MNHEY and SVGAGI. The CDR3 is 13 amino acids. The CDR3 coding sequence is TGTGCCAGCAGTTATTCGAAACTCGGTGAGCAGTTCTTC. It codes for CASSYSKLGEQFF.

The chain joins TRBV10-2 to TRBJ2-1; D unclear. CDR1 WSHSY and CDR2 SAAADI come from the germline V gene. V was cut by 6 bases and J by 8 bases, with 8 bases left in between. The CDR3 length is 11 residues. The CDR3: CASSVADEQFF. In DNA, the CDR3 is TGCGCCAGCAGCGTCGCAGATGAGCAGTTCTTC.

The chain carries TRBV6-5 and TRBJ2-7; 8 bases fit TRBD2. Per the germline V gene, CDR1 is MNHEY and CDR2 is SVGAGI. This CDR3 contains 15 residues. The ends lost 5 bases at V and 6 bases at J; junction bases unmatched: 12. The CDR3 region has the DNA TGTGCCAGCAGTCCACCCGGACTAGCTAACCGCGAGCAGTACTTC. It yields the protein CASSPPGLANREQYF.

V gene TRBV7-9 combines with J gene TRBJ1-2, with 7 bases matching TRBD1. CDR3 length: 15 residues. The germline V gene has CDR1 SEHNR and CDR2 FQNEAQ (reference sequence). J was trimmed by 0 bases and V by 1 base; bases with no gene match: 2. In DNA form, the CDR3 reads TGTGCCAGCAGCTTAGGACAGGGTACTAACTATGGCTACACCTTC. Protein: CASSLGQGTNYGYTF.

In its sample, this clone was seen a few times. This sequence joins TRBV10-3 and TRBJ1-2, with a possible D match to TRBD1 (5 bases). CDR1 is ENHRY and CDR2 is SYGVKD in the germline V gene. Between the trimmed V and J ends, which lost 7 bases and 2 bases, there was a span of 17 bases. The CDR3 loop spans 15 amino acids. DNA for the CDR3: TGTGCCATCACCATGACAGAAACCTTGAACTATGGCTACACCTTC. This codes for CAITMTETLNYGYTF.

This clone has just a few counts. V usage is TRBV29-1 and J usage is TRBJ1-3, with D unclear. Trimming left V 7 bases short and J 4 bases short, with 17 bases between. Looked up from germline, CDR1 is SQVTM and CDR2 is ANQGSEA. This CDR3 has 14 amino acids. The CDR3 loop reads CSALTPAGGNTIYF. The CDR3 bases are TGCAGCGCTCTAACCCCGGCCGGGGGAAACACCATATATTTT.

The J gene is TRBJ1-2, the V gene TRBV4-1; 10 bases are shared with TRBD1. Germline V gene lookup returns CDR1 MGHRA and CDR2 YSYEKL. Losses at the gene ends were 3 bases for V and 8 bases for J; bases not matched to a gene: 9. CDR3 length: 15 amino acids. CDR3 loop: CASSQPGQGIGGYTF. CDR3 DNA: TGCGCCAGCAGCCAGCCGGGACAGGGGATTGGAGGCTACACCTTC.

The chain links TRBV10-2 to TRBJ1-1; D is unclear. CDR3 length: 12 residues. V was trimmed by 0 bases and J by 8 bases, leaving 7 bases between them. CDR1 is WSHSY, CDR2 SAAADI, per germline. CDR3 amino acids: CASSESEAEAFF. CDR3 coding DNA: TGCGCCAGCAGTGAGTCGGAGGCAGAAGCTTTCTTT.

In its sample, this clone was seen once. This rearrangement joins TRBV7-2 to TRBJ1-2; 7 positions match TRBD1. This CDR3 is built from 18 residues. The V and J ends lost 5 bases and 1 base, in that order; junction bases with no gene match: 16. Germline values: CDR1 SGHTA, CDR2 FQGNSA. The CDR3, as DNA: TGTGCCAGCAGCCCCAACGCGGGGACAGTATATGATAACTATGGCTACACCTTC. This translates into CASSPNAGTVYDNYGYTF. Using reference TRBV7-2 and TRBJ1-2 for the parts outside the CDR3, the full variable domain is GAGVSQSPSNKVTEKGKDVELRCDPISGHTALYWYRQSLGQGLEFLIYFQGNSAPDKSGLPSDRFSAERTGGSVSTLTIQRTQQEDSAVYLCASSPNAGTVYDNYGYTFGSGTRLTVV.

This chain uses TRBV28 with TRBJ1-1, with 8 bases lining up with TRBD1. The germline CDR1 and CDR2 sequences are MDHEN and SYDVKM. This CDR3 contains 14 residues. Trimming at V came to 2 bases and at J to 6 bases, leaving 5 bases not matched to a gene. CDR3 protein: CASSLDTGGAEAFF. The CDR3 DNA reads TGTGCCAGCAGTTTAGACACAGGGGGTGCTGAAGCTTTCTTT.

The rearrangement joins TRBV11-1 to TRBJ1-5; D is perhaps TRBD1 (5 bases). The ends were cut back, 5 bases at V and 3 bases at J, with 14 bases in the middle. In germline, CDR1 is SGHAT, CDR2 FQDESV (reference sequence). This CDR3 spans 15 amino acids. The CDR3, as DNA: TGTGCCAGCAGCCCGGACACGGACCCCAATCAGCCCCAGCATTTT. It is translated as CASSPDTDPNQPQHF.